These T cell receptor beta chains were read from a single sample in a study of blood T cell repertoires in COVID-19. The method was immunoSEQ multiplex PCR; TCRdb's version includes in-frame clones alone and lacks a portion of them. In the table there are about 86,000 clones, approximately 88% of which are singletons. Sequencing was carried out using peripheral blood. These receptors originate from a woman of 80 years or more with active or convalescent COVID-19. Both conserved end residues are part of each CDR3. The D gene is left open where the match is weak. The size entry is marked missing in some rows and otherwise reads once, few, many or a size class.

J | D | size | V | CDR3 | DNA
TRBJ2-2 | TRBD2 | . | TRBV7-3 | CASSSLAGANTGELFF | TGTGCCAGCAGCTCACTAGCGGGGGCGAACACCGGGGAGCTGTTTTTT
TRBJ1-4 | . | . | TRBV6-2/TRBV6-3 | CASSWAGQEKLFF | TGTGCCAGCAGTTGGGCAGGGCAGGAAAAACTGTTTTTT
TRBJ2-1 | TRBD2 | . | TRBV6-5 | CASSRGGRPNEQFF | TGTGCCAGCAGTCGGGGCGGGAGACCCAATGAGCAGTTCTTC
TRBJ2-3 | . | few | TRBV5-1 | CASSISQYSTDTQYF | TGCGCCAGCAGCATCTCTCAATACTCCACAGATACGCAGTATTTT
TRBJ1-2 | TRBD1 | . | TRBV6-5 | CASSYGTGAGYTF | TGTGCCAGCAGTTACGGGACAGGGGCTGGCTACACCTTC
TRBJ1-4 | . | . | TRBV6-5 | CATSTELNEKLFF | TGTGCCACCTCGACAGAGCTTAATGAAAAACTGTTTTTT
TRBJ2-3 | . | . | TRBV19 | CASSIDQGVTDTQYF | TGTGCCAGTAGTATAGATCAAGGAGTGACAGATACGCAGTATTTT
TRBJ1-5 | . | . | TRBV10-3 | CATTGTSNQPQHF | TGTGCCACCACAGGGACGAGCAATCAGCCCCAGCATTTT
TRBJ2-5 | . | . | TRBV19 | CAMNRVQETQYF | TGTGCAATGAACAGGGTTCAAGAGACCCAGTACTTC
TRBJ2-2 | TRBD1 | . | TRBV28 | CASREDRVSNTGELFF | TGTGCCAGCAGGGAGGACAGGGTGTCGAACACCGGGGAGCTGTTTTTT
TRBJ2-3 | TRBD2 | . | TRBV10-3 | CAISEKRGASTDTQYF | TGTGCCATCAGTGAAAAGCGGGGGGCTAGCACAGATACGCAGTATTTT
TRBJ2-2 | TRBD2 | . | TRBV15 | CATSRDLGGSGGTGELFF | TGTGCCACCAGCAGAGATTTAGGCGGCAGCGGGGGCACCGGGGAGCTGTTTTTT
TRBJ2-7 | . | . | TRBV6-2/TRBV6-3 | CASSPTEFSYEQYFGGYEQYF | .
TRBJ2-1 | TRBD2 | . | TRBV13 | CASSFSGRQGGNEQFF | TGTGCCAGCAGTTTTAGCGGGAGACAAGGTGGTAATGAGCAGTTCTTC
TRBJ2-1 | . | . | TRBV2 | CASSDMREVIYEQFF | TGTGCCAGCAGTGATATGCGGGAAGTCATTTACGAGCAGTTCTTC
TRBJ1-5 | . | . | TRBV6-6 | CASTSGQGLGGPQHF | TGTGCCAGCACCTCAGGTCAGGGCCTGGGGGGGCCCCAGCATTTT
TRBJ2-3 | . | . | TRBV5-1 | CASSLQGTDTQYF | TGCGCCAGCAGCTTACAGGGAACAGATACGCAGTATTTT
TRBJ2-7 | TRBD2 | . | TRBV11-1 | CASSSSGNSYEQYF | TGTGCCAGCAGCTCTAGCGGAAACTCCTACGAGCAGTACTTC
TRBJ1-1 | TRBD1 | . | TRBV28 | CASRRTGVRGITEAFF | TGTGCCAGCAGGAGGACAGGGGTAAGGGGAATAACTGAAGCTTTCTTT
TRBJ2-7 | TRBD2 | . | TRBV28 | CASRPSGGPYEQYF | TGTGCCAGCAGGCCTAGCGGGGGGCCCTACGAGCAGTACTTC
TRBJ2-1 | . | . | TRBV7-3 | CASSLIAVPSNEQFF | TGTGCCAGCAGCTTAATTGCAGTGCCCTCCAATGAGCAGTTCTTC
TRBJ2-1 | TRBD2 | once | TRBV30 | CALQYGGDEQFF | TGTGCCTTACAATACGGGGGGGACGAGCAGTTCTTC
TRBJ1-1 | . | . | TRBV24-1 | CATSSRGGTEAFF | TGTGCCACCAGTAGCCGGGGAGGTACTGAAGCTTTCTTT
TRBJ2-7 | TRBD2 | . | TRBV7-7 | CASSETSGSYEQYF | TGTGCTAGCAGCGAGACTAGCGGATCCTACGAGCAGTACTTC
TRBJ1-1 | TRBD1 | once | TRBV5-5 | CASIQQGQNTEAFF | TGTGCCAGCATACAACAGGGGCAGAACACTGAAGCTTTCTTT
TRBJ2-1 | . | few | TRBV4-1 | CASSQLDLGLSSAEQFF | TGCGCCAGCAGCCAACTCGACTTAGGATTGTCCAGTGCTGAGCAGTTCTTC
TRBJ1-4 | TRBD1 | . | TRBV9 | CASSMGTGLNEKLFF | TGTGCCAGCAGCATGGGGACAGGACTTAATGAAAAACTGTTTTTT
TRBJ2-7 | TRBD2 | few | TRBV2 | CASRASGNSYEQYF | TGTGCCAGCAGGGCTAGCGGGAACTCCTACGAGCAGTACTTC
TRBJ1-3 | . | . | TRBV6-5 | CASTPAGGNTIYF | TGTGCCAGCACCCCTGCAGGGGGAAACACCATATATTTT
TRBJ2-4 | . | . | TRBV18 | CASSPLGQNPKNIQYF | TGTGCCAGCTCACCACTGGGACAAAACCCCAAAAACATTCAGTACTTC
TRBJ1-1 | TRBD1 | . | TRBV6-2/TRBV6-3 | CASSFRGDRDTEAFF | TGTGCCAGCAGTTTCCGGGGCGACAGGGACACTGAAGCTTTCTTT
TRBJ2-1 | TRBD2 | . | TRBV5-1 | CASSPRTSQNEQFF | TGCGCCAGCAGCCCCCGGACTAGCCAAAATGAGCAGTTCTTC
TRBJ2-7 | . | . | TRBV28 | CASSLFGGGTYEQYF | TGTGCCAGCAGTTTATTTGGCGGAGGTACCTACGAGCAGTACTTC
TRBJ1-5 | TRBD1 | . | TRBV10-1 | CASPRDRGSNQPQHF | TGCGCCAGCCCGAGGGACAGGGGGAGCAATCAGCCCCAGCATTTT
TRBJ2-1 | TRBD2 | . | TRBV9 | CASSVVAGGRGDEQFF | TGTGCCAGCAGCGTAGTTGCGGGGGGGCGTGGCGATGAGCAGTTCTTC
TRBJ1-1 | . | . | TRBV5-1 | CASSFVHLNTEAFF | TGCGCCAGCAGCTTTGTACACCTGAACACTGAAGCTTTCTTT
TRBJ2-2 | TRBD1 | . | TRBV7-9 | CASSGTGTGSTGELFF | TGTGCCAGCAGCGGTACCGGGACAGGGTCCACCGGGGAGCTGTTTTTT
TRBJ2-1 | . | once | TRBV6-5 | CASSSNSGYNEQFF | TGTGCCAGCAGCTCCAATAGCGGCTACAATGAGCAGTTCTTC
TRBJ1-6 | TRBD1 | few | TRBV19 | CASSFNPGQRNSPLHF | TGTGCCAGTAGTTTTAATCCGGGACAGAGAAATTCACCCCTCCACTTT
TRBJ2-3 | TRBD2 | . | TRBV4-1 | CASSQGGGIHTQYF | TGCGCCAGCAGCCAAGGGGGGGGGATACATACGCAGTATTTT
TRBJ1-5 | TRBD1 | . | TRBV19 | CASRRTGRANQPQHF | TGTGCCAGTAGACGGACAGGGCGTGCGAATCAGCCCCAGCATTTT
TRBJ2-5 | TRBD2 | few | TRBV5-1 | CASSLRPSGITQETQYF | TGCGCCAGCAGCTTGCGTCCTAGCGGGATCACACAAGAGACCCAGTACTTC
TRBJ1-6 | TRBD1 | once | TRBV19 | CASSATGGSYNSPLHF | TGTGCCAGTAGTGCAACAGGGGGCTCCTATAATTCACCCCTCCACTTT
TRBJ2-5 | TRBD2 | few | TRBV2 | CASSEARGVYETQYF | TGTGCCAGCAGTGAAGCGCGGGGGGTATATGAGACCCAGTACTTC
TRBJ1-2 | TRBD1 | . | TRBV18 | CASSPEDVQGVYGYTF | TGTGCCAGCTCGCCCGAAGATGTACAGGGGGTATATGGCTACACCTTC
TRBJ1-2 | . | . | TRBV5-6 | CASSFAGPMMYTF | TGTGCCAGCAGCTTTGCGGGACCGATGATGTACACCTTC
TRBJ1-3 | . | few | TRBV7-2 | CASSLGPGAGNTIYF | TGTGCCAGCAGCTTAGGGCCAGGGGCTGGAAACACCATATATTTT
TRBJ2-5 | . | . | TRBV19 | CASSSQGGTQYF | TGTGCCAGTAGTTCGCAGGGCGGGACCCAGTACTTC
TRBJ1-1 | . | . | TRBV10-3 | CAISSRGRDTEAFF | TGTGCCATCTCGTCCAGGGGAAGAGACACTGAAGCTTTCTTT
TRBJ2-5 | . | . | TRBV6-5 | CASNRQVGETQYF | TGTGCCAGCAACCGCCAGGTGGGAGAGACCCAGTACTTC
TRBJ1-5 | TRBD1 | . | TRBV24-1 | CATSQTGDQPQHF | TGTGCCACCAGTCAGACAGGGGATCAGCCCCAGCATTTT
TRBJ1-3 | . | . | TRBV6-1 | CASSEVPPGRSGNTIYF | TGTGCCAGCAGTGAAGTCCCGCCAGGTAGAAGTGGAAACACCATATATTTT
TRBJ2-1 | TRBD1 | . | TRBV7-9 | CASSSYRGREQFF | TGTGCCAGCAGCTCTTACAGGGGGCGAGAGCAGTTCTTC
TRBJ1-6 | TRBD1 | . | TRBV18 | CASSPSTGGQHNSPLHF | TGTGCCAGCTCACCGTCCACAGGGGGCCAGCATAATTCACCCCTCCACTTT
TRBJ1-2 | . | . | TRBV28 | CASSKAVGSYQGYTF | TGTGCCAGCAGTAAGGCAGTCGGGAGTTATCAAGGCTACACCTTC
TRBJ2-5 | . | . | TRBV7-2 | CASSLVGVGETQYF | TGTGCCAGCAGCTTAGTCGGGGTGGGAGAGACCCAGTACTTC
TRBJ2-3 | TRBD2 | . | TRBV2 | CASTEGLAGIDTQYF | TGTGCCAGCACCGAAGGGCTAGCGGGAATAGATACGCAGTATTTT
TRBJ1-2 | . | few | TRBV2 | CASSEPQGYGYTF | TGTGCCAGCAGTGAACCACAGGGCTATGGCTACACCTTC